One sample yielded the 15 T cell receptor beta chains listed below, sequenced in a study of blood T cells in healthy people across ages. For the second PCR, which ran for roughly 6 to 12 cycles, a sample-barcoded 5' primer and a J-beta primer mix were used. Each CDR3 protein is one row after TCRdb ran MiXCR on the 5' RACE reads. In the table there are about 900,000 distinct CDR3 sequences, under 80% of which are singletons. Material for sequencing was blood. The receptor set was obtained from a man aged 25 to 45 in good health.

The chain links TRBV6-2 or TRBV6-3 to TRBJ2-4, with a tentative D call TRBD2 (6 bases). The length of the CDR3 is 14 residues. The germline CDR1 and CDR2 sequences are MNHEY and SVGEGT. Deletions cut 5 bases from V and 2 bases from J, with 10 bases between. In DNA, the CDR3 is TGTGCCAGCAGTCGGGGGAGGACCAAAAACATTCAGTACTTC. Translating gives CASSRGRTKNIQYF.

This clonotype was recorded a few times. The rearrangement joins TRBV7-2 to TRBJ2-1, with 11 positions matching TRBD2. After removal of 5 bases from V and 6 bases from J, the junction contained 12 bases not matched to a gene. There are 17 residues in the CDR3. CDR1 is SGHTA and CDR2 is FQGNSA in the germline V gene. CDR3 region: CASSPNSRLAGGNEQFF. CDR3 nucleotide sequence: TGTGCCAGCAGCCCAAACTCACGGCTAGCGGGGGGCAATGAGCAGTTCTTC.

This chain connects TRBV20-1 to TRBJ1-1, with TRBD1 as a possible D gene (5 bases). Germline CDR1 and CDR2: DFQATT and SNEGSKA (reference sequence). The CDR3 sequence is 14 residues long. The ends were cut back, 6 bases at V and 0 bases at J, with 14 bases in the middle. The CDR3 region has the DNA TGCAGTGCCCTACAGGATCCAGTGAACACTGAAGCTTTCTTT. It encodes CSALQDPVNTEAFF.

As regards this clonotype: At one end, the junction sequence differs from germline, possibly due to a read error. The CDR3 here is CASSPTVFQGTQYF. In nucleotides, the CDR3 is TGCGCCAGCAGCCCCACGGTTTTTCAAGGGACCCAGTACTTC. This chain links TRBV4-3 with TRBJ2-5; D is unclear. The CDR3 extends over 14 amino acids. CDR1 is LGHNA and CDR2 is YSLEER in the germline V gene.

V usage is TRBV6-5 and J usage is TRBJ1-2; TRBD1 aligns across 8 bases. Per germline, CDR1 MNHEY and CDR2 SVGAGI. The CDR3 is 16 residues long. Unmatched junction bases numbered 10, after V lost 5 bases and J lost 2 bases. CDR3 nucleotide sequence: TGTGCCAGCAGTCCGGGTCCCGGGACAGGAAACTATGGCTACACCTTC. Its translation is CASSPGPGTGNYGYTF.

The rearrangement joins TRBV7-3 to TRBJ2-3; no clear D gene. V lost 1 base, J lost 2 bases, and 10 bases lay in between. The CDR3 covers 15 residues. Germline loops: CDR1 SGHTA, CDR2 FQGTGA. The CDR3 DNA sequence: TGTGCCAGCAGCTTAAGGGTCCGAATCACAGATACGCAGTATTTT. Translating gives CASSLRVRITDTQYF.

The chain couples TRBV6-2 or TRBV6-3 to TRBJ2-7; D is possibly TRBD2 (5 bases). V was cut by 6 bases and J by 3 bases, with 12 bases left in between. Germline V gene lookup returns CDR1 MNHEY and CDR2 SVGEGT. There are 13 residues in the CDR3. This CDR3 reads CASSRRGNYEQYF. In DNA form, the CDR3 reads TGTGCCAGCAGCCGCCGAGGGAACTACGAGCAGTACTTC.

The genes are TRBV20-1 and TRBJ2-5, with unresolved D. Germline V gives CDR1 DFQATT, CDR2 SNEGSKA (reference sequence). Trimming took 2 bases from V and 11 from J, leaving 12 bases between them. This CDR3 comprises 11 residues. CDR3 loop: CSARRPNEQYF. In nucleotides, the CDR3 is TGCAGTGCTAGAAGACCCAATGAGCAGTACTTC.

The chain joins TRBV7-6 to TRBJ2-1; D may correspond to TRBD1 or TRBD2 (6 bases each). The germline V and J ends were trimmed by 8 bases and 5 bases, with 13 bases remaining between them. Germline CDR1 SGHVS, CDR2 FNYEAQ. This CDR3 is 13 amino acids long. CDR3 sequence reads: CASGGRKDNEQFF. The CDR3 DNA reads as TGTGCCAGCGGGGGGCGCAAGGACAATGAGCAGTTCTTC.

This clonotype was found a few times. The V gene is TRBV6-2 or TRBV6-3, the J gene TRBJ2-7; 8 nucleotides align to TRBD1. This CDR3 has 16 residues. Germline lookup yields CDR1 MNHEY and CDR2 SVGEGT. V was clipped by 4 bases and J by 0 bases; unmatched bases: 8. CDR3 region: CASSSRGPPSSYEQYF. CDR3 sequence (DNA): TGTGCCAGCAGTTCCAGGGGGCCACCGAGCTCCTACGAGCAGTACTTC.

Notes on this clonotype: One end of the junction is discordant with germline, which a read error may explain. The DNA for the CDR3 is TGTGCCAGCAGCCCCGGGACTAGCGGGGGGTTCCAAGAGATCCAGTACTTC. Translation gives CASSPGTSGGFQEIQYF. The chain is built from TRBV3-1 and TRBJ2-5; 15 positions match TRBD2. The CDR3 has 17 amino acids. Per germline, CDR1 LGHDT and CDR2 YNNKEL (reference sequence).

As for this clonotype: Being one base from a much bigger clone, this may be a read error. The chain combines TRBV6-2 or TRBV6-3 with TRBJ2-7; perhaps D is TRBD1 or TRBD2 (5 bases each). The V end lost 8 bases, the J end lost 7 bases, and 24 bases lay between the germline ends. In germline, CDR1 is MNHEY, CDR2 SVGEGT. This CDR3 spans 15 amino acids. CDR3 nucleotide sequence: TGTGCCAGCGGGGGTCTCCACTATTTTTACAATGAGCAGTACTTC. This translates into CASGGLHYFYNEQYF.

This chain links TRBV20-1 with TRBJ2-3; perhaps TRBD1 as D (6 bases). The V end lost 0 bases, the J end lost 8 bases, and 12 bases lay between the germline ends. Looked up from germline, CDR1 is DFQATT and CDR2 is SNEGSKA (reference sequence). The CDR3 extends over 13 amino acids. The CDR3 sequence: CSARDTRGGTQYF. The CDR3 nucleotides read TGCAGTGCTAGAGACACCAGGGGCGGTACGCAGTATTTT.

The V and J genes are TRBV6-2 or TRBV6-3 and TRBJ2-1; weak D call: TRBD2 (6 bases). From germline, CDR1 is MNHEY and CDR2 SVGEGT. The CDR3 covers 11 residues. V was cut by 7 bases and J by 12 bases, with 13 bases left in between. The CDR3 here is CASTNGGAQFF. The CDR3, as DNA: TGTGCCAGCACGAATGGAGGGGCGCAGTTCTTC.

This clonotype turned up a few times. The V gene is TRBV20-1, the J gene TRBJ2-5, with D possibly being TRBD2 (6 bases). The CDR3 runs to 13 residues. The germline V and J ends were trimmed by 5 bases and 5 bases, with 15 bases remaining between them. Germline assignment: CDR1 DFQATT and CDR2 SNEGSKA (reference sequence). CDR3 nucleotide sequence: TGCAGTGCTGGATCTTGGGGGGTCGAGACCCAGTACTTC. Residues: CSAGSWGVETQYF.